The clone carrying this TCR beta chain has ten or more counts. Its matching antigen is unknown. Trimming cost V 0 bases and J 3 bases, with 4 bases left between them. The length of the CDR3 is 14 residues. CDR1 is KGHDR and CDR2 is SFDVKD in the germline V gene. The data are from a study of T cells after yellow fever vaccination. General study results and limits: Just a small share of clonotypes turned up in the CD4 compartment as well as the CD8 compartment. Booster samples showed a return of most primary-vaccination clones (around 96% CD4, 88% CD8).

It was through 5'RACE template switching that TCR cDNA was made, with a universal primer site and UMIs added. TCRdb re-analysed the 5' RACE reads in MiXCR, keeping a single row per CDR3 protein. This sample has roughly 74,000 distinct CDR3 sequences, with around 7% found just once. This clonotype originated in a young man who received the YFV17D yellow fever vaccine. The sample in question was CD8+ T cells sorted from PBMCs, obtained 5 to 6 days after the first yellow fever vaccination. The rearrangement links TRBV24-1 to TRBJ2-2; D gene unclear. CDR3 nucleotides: TGTGCCACCAGTGATTTGCTGGACACCGGGGAGCTGTTTTTT. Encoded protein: CATSDLLDTGELFF.